A single sample is the source of the 25 T cell receptor beta chains below, sequenced in a study of T cells in Graves' hyperthyroidism and ophthalmopathy. The CDR3 regions of TCR beta were amplified from RNA transcripts. RT-PCR in the first round (using the HTBI primer set) targeted the TCR CDR3. TCRdb analysed the multiplex PCR reads with MiXCR anew, one entry per CDR3 protein. The sample records approximately 620,000 distinct CDR3 sequences, 16% being singletons. The specimen was blood. The receptors here all came from a woman aged 40-49 years with Graves' ophthalmopathy.

At least ten counts were recorded for this clonotype. The chain is built from TRBV3-1 and TRBJ1-1; no reliable D call. Trimming removed 0 bases at V and 11 bases at J, with 16 bases between. The germline gives CDR1 LGHDT, CDR2 YNNKEL (reference sequence). The length of the CDR3 is 14 residues. The CDR3 sequence is CASSQDTTPRRAFF. CDR3 DNA sequence: TGTGCCAGCAGCCAAGATACGACACCAAGGAGGGCTTTCTTT.

This clonotype was observed a handful of times. This sequence joins TRBV20-1 and TRBJ2-5; D unresolved. Germline V gene sequence: CDR1 DFQATT, CDR2 SNEGSKA (reference sequence). The CDR3 length is 13 residues. V lost 3 bases and J 4 bases, leaving 12 bases between the germline ends. CDR3 in DNA: TGCAGTGCTAGTACGTACTCTGCAGAGACCCAGTACTTC. It codes for CSASTYSAETQYF.

At least ten counts were recorded for this clonotype. The chain couples TRBV6-1 to TRBJ2-7, with D possibly being TRBD1 or TRBD2 (5 bases each). The CDR3 consists of 14 residues. Germline V gives CDR1 MNHNS, CDR2 SASEGT. Trimming left V 2 bases short and J 4 bases short, with 12 bases between. Here the CDR3 DNA reads TGTGCCAGCAGTGAACCCGGGACGGGATACGAGCAGTACTTC. Translation: CASSEPGTGYEQYF.

The chain joins TRBV18 to TRBJ1-4; 10 bases align to TRBD1. The CDR3 extends over 16 amino acids. Germline lookup yields CDR1 KGHSH and CDR2 LQKENI. The V and J ends lost 4 bases and 2 bases, in that order; junction bases with no gene match: 4. The CDR3 loop reads CASSRGQGGTNEKLFF. The CDR3 DNA sequence: TGTGCCAGCTCACGCGGACAGGGGGGGACTAATGAAAAACTGTTTTTT.

In its sample, this clonotype was seen a few times. The rearrangement uses TRBV29-1 and TRBJ1-4; tentatively, D is TRBD1 (6 bases). The CDR3 is 13 amino acids. Germline CDR1 is SQVTM and CDR2 is ANQGSEA. Trimming pared 4 bases from V and 6 bases from J, leaving 12 bases between. The CDR3 sequence: CSVVTGGDEKLFF. In DNA, the CDR3 is TGCAGCGTTGTGACAGGCGGGGATGAAAAACTGTTTTTT.

J is TRBJ2-1 and V is TRBV5-4; 8 bases align to TRBD2. Germline CDR1 is SGHNT and CDR2 is YYREEE (reference sequence). Trimming took 0 bases from V and 6 from J; bases not matched to a gene: 8. CDR3 size: 16 residues. CDR3 amino acids: CASSLGRGLAGNEQFF. CDR3 nucleotides: TGTGCCAGCAGCTTGGGCCGGGGTCTAGCGGGCAATGAGCAGTTCTTC.

This clonotype showed up many times. The rearrangement uses TRBV20-1 and TRBJ2-5; 7 bases match TRBD1. This CDR3 region has 13 residues. The germline V gene has CDR1 DFQATT and CDR2 SNEGSKA (reference sequence). Trimming took 4 bases from V and 3 from J; bases not matched to a gene: 5. CDR3 sequence (DNA): TGCAGTGCTATCGAGGGGGCTGAAGAGACCCAGTACTTC. Translated, it gives CSAIEGAEETQYF.

The CDR3 DNA is TGTGCCAGCGACGGACAGGGGGAAACGTACGAGCAGTACTTC. Translated, it gives CASDGQGETYEQYF. This chain connects TRBV28 to TRBJ2-7, with 10 positions matching TRBD1. Trimming took 8 bases from V and 4 from J; bases not matched to a gene: 8. This CDR3 has 14 amino acids. Germline V CDR1 and CDR2: MDHEN, SYDVKM.

This clonotype was seen more than once but under ten times. As DNA, the CDR3 is TGTGCCAGTAGTACGAAACCGGGACAGGACGGGAATAGCAATCAGCCCCAGCATTTT. This codes for CASSTKPGQDGNSNQPQHF. V is TRBV19 and J is TRBJ1-5; 8 bases line up with TRBD1. The CDR3 consists of 19 residues. Unmatched junction bases numbered 14, after V lost 4 bases and J lost 0 bases. From germline, CDR1 is LNHDA and CDR2 SQIVND (reference sequence).

The V gene is TRBV4-1, the J gene TRBJ2-1, with D tentatively TRBD2 (7 bases). The CDR3 loop spans 17 amino acids. V dropped 3 bases and J dropped 3 bases, with 18 bases sitting between them. In germline, CDR1 is MGHRA, CDR2 YSYEKL. CDR3 nucleotides: TGCGCCAGCAGCCAGGGCGGGGGCCGTACCCACTACAATGAGCAGTTCTTC. Encoded protein: CASSQGGGRTHYNEQFF.

V is TRBV7-3 and J is TRBJ2-7, with 9 bases matching TRBD2. The CDR3 sequence is 13 residues long. Germline loops: CDR1 SGHTA, CDR2 FQGTGA. V gave up 6 bases and J gave up 4 bases; unmatched junction bases: 4. In DNA, the CDR3 is TGTGCCAGCAGGGAGAGCGGGAGGTACGAGCAGTACTTC. Protein product: CASRESGRYEQYF.

This clonotype was observed a handful of times. The chain joins TRBV18 to TRBJ1-1; D is possibly TRBD1 (6 bases). V was trimmed by 10 bases and J by 0 bases, leaving 15 bases between them. The CDR3 is 14 amino acids. Germline V lookup: CDR1 KGHSH, CDR2 LQKENI. DNA of the CDR3: TGTGCCACCTCGGAGGGGGGGGTGAACACTGAAGCTTTCTTT. It yields the protein CATSEGGVNTEAFF. Supplemented by reference TRBV18 and TRBJ1-1, the full variable domain reads NAGVMQNPRHLVRRRGQEARLRCSPMKGHSHVYWYRQLPEEGLKFMVYLQKENIIDESGMPKERFSAEFPKEGPSILRIQQVVRGDSAAYFCATSEGGVNTEAFFGQGTRLTVV.

In its sample, this clonotype was seen a few times. V gene TRBV19 combines with J gene TRBJ1-2; 8 nucleotides match TRBD1. V was pared by 3 bases and J by 3 bases, with 6 bases of the junction left unmatched. The CDR3 consists of 15 residues. Germline V lookup: CDR1 LNHDA, CDR2 SQIVND (reference sequence). CDR3 amino acids: CASSILGQEYYGYTF. DNA for the CDR3: TGTGCCAGTAGTATCCTGGGACAGGAGTACTATGGCTACACCTTC.

This clonotype came up many times. The chain uses TRBV5-1 and TRBJ2-7; the D is unclear. The CDR3 is 14 amino acids. Trimming removed 4 bases at V and 0 bases at J, with 11 bases between. Germline CDR1 SGHRS, CDR2 YFSETQ. The CDR3 DNA reads as TGCGCCAGCAGCCGGCAGACCAGCTCCTACGAGCAGTACTTC. It yields the protein CASSRQTSSYEQYF.

In this sample, this clonotype turned up once. Germline and junction disagree at one end, which may indicate a read error. This rearrangement joins TRBV7-9 to TRBJ1-6, with D hard to call. From germline, CDR1 is SEHNR and CDR2 FQNEAQ (reference sequence). The CDR3 consists of 13 residues. The CDR3 DNA is TGTGCCAGCAGGGGTTGGGATAATCCACCCCTCCACTTT. Translating gives CASRGWDNPPLHF.

There are a few counts of this clonotype. The chain links TRBV6-1 to TRBJ1-1, with D hard to call. The ends were cut back, 7 bases at V and 1 base at J, with 7 bases in the middle. The germline gives CDR1 MNHNS, CDR2 SASEGT. There are 12 residues in the CDR3. The DNA of the CDR3 is TGTGCCAGCATATCAGCGAACACTGAAGCTTTCTTT. Translation gives CASISANTEAFF.

In this sample, this clonotype turned up many times. The CDR3 region is CASSLKGSGGLSEQYF. DNA of the CDR3: TGTGCCAGCAGCTTAAAGGGGTCCGGGGGCCTCTCCGAGCAGTACTTC. J is TRBJ2-7 and V is TRBV7-9, with D perhaps TRBD1 or TRBD2 (6 bases each). Germline CDR1 and CDR2: SEHNR and FQNEAQ (reference sequence). V gave up 2 bases and J gave up 6 bases, with 20 bases separating them. The CDR3 consists of 16 residues.

This clonotype has more than one count but fewer than ten. The rearrangement links TRBV28 to TRBJ2-7; 9 nucleotides align to TRBD1. Per the germline V gene, CDR1 is MDHEN and CDR2 is SYDVKM. The V segment lost 6 bases and the J segment 2 bases; nucleotides outside the gene matches: 5. The CDR3 has 14 residues. This CDR3 reads CASRTGQGTYEQYF. The CDR3 nucleotides read TGTGCCAGCAGGACGGGACAGGGAACCTACGAGCAGTACTTC. The full variable domain, with the rest looked up from reference TRBV28 and TRBJ2-7, is DVKVTQSSRYLVKRTGEKVFLECVQDMDHENMFWYRQDPGLGLRLIYFSYDVKMKEKGDIPEGYSVSREKKERFSLILESASTNQTSMYLCASRTGQGTYEQYFGPGTRLTVT.

There are a few counts of this clonotype. The gene calls are TRBV28 and TRBJ1-6; maybe TRBD1 (5 bases). CDR3 length: 12 residues. Trimming took off 6 bases at V and 8 bases at J, with 8 bases between the two ends. The germline V gene encodes CDR1 MDHEN and CDR2 SYDVKM. The CDR3 DNA is TGTGCCAGCAGGGGGGGGTATTCACCCCTCCACTTT. This codes for CASRGGYSPLHF.

This chain joins TRBV19 and TRBJ2-4; D is uncertain. This CDR3 is built from 14 residues. Trimming left V 3 bases short and J 1 base short, with 7 bases between. Germline CDR1 reads LNHDA; CDR2 reads SQIVND (reference sequence). This CDR3 reads CASSMIGAKNIQYF. In DNA form, the CDR3 reads TGTGCCAGTAGTATGATAGGGGCCAAAAACATTCAGTACTTC.

Only a few counts were recorded for this clonotype. The rearrangement uses TRBV20-1 and TRBJ2-5; unclear D gene. The CDR3 is 11 amino acids. V was shortened by 3 bases and J by 3 bases, with 5 bases between the two germline ends. Germline V gene sequence: CDR1 DFQATT, CDR2 SNEGSKA (reference sequence). In nucleotides, the CDR3 is TGCAGTGCTAGGAAGGAAGAGACCCAGTACTTC. Translation: CSARKEETQYF.

V gene TRBV5-1 combines with J gene TRBJ2-1; D unresolved. This CDR3 has 16 amino acids. Germline V gene lookup returns CDR1 SGHRS and CDR2 YFSETQ. Deletions cut 2 bases from V and 7 bases from J, with 19 bases between. The CDR3 bases are TGCGCCAGCAGCTTATTACCGTCCGAAGGGCTAAATGAGCAGTTCTTC. This translates into CASSLLPSEGLNEQFF.

This clonotype was seen repeatedly, ten times or more. The chain carries TRBV2 and TRBJ2-3; 7 bases are shared with TRBD2. Trimming took 6 bases from V and 2 from J; bases not matched to a gene: 5. Germline CDR1 is SNHLY and CDR2 is FYNNEI. The CDR3 spans 14 residues. The CDR3 DNA reads as TGTGCCAGCAGGGTGCGGGACTACACAGATACGCAGTATTTT. It is translated as CASRVRDYTDTQYF.

This clonotype appeared many times. The CDR3 reads CASSQGYGAGQYF. CDR3 bases: TGTGCCAGCAGCCAAGGATATGGGGCGGGACAGTACTTC. The chain has TRBV3-1 and TRBJ2-7; D might be TRBD2 (6 bases). Germline lookup yields CDR1 LGHDT and CDR2 YNNKEL (reference sequence). The germline V and J ends were trimmed by 1 base and 10 bases, with 14 bases remaining between them. The CDR3 spans 13 residues.

The genes are TRBV20-1 and TRBJ1-5; tentatively, D is TRBD1 (5 bases). Germline CDR1 reads DFQATT; CDR2 reads SNEGSKA (reference sequence). V shed 3 bases and J shed 7 bases, with 13 bases lying between them. The CDR3 length is 13 residues. Written as DNA, the CDR3 is TGCAGTGCTAGCGGGGGAGACTCGCAGCCCCAGCATTTT. It codes for CSASGGDSQPQHF.